This TCR beta chain was sequenced in a study of beta chain features in type 1 diabetes. Across the whole study: Cell yields, gender and age were comparable in patients and healthy donors. Sorted cells, about 99 million in number, were examined across all samples.

TCRB transcripts that were expressed got sequenced, as all of the isolated RNA had been reverse transcribed. Here immunoSEQ multiplex PCR was the method, and the copy in TCRdb shows in-frame clones only, minus some. The data show more than 150,000 clones, about 9.8% seen once. This clone turned up a few times. The antigen is not known. V was trimmed by 5 bases and J by 11 bases, leaving 18 bases between them. The CDR3 is 13 residues long. Per germline, CDR1 SGHTA and CDR2 FQGTGA. Overall study findings and caveats: Among patients with Type 1 diabetes, TCRB CDR3s were moderately but significantly shorter in every one of the four CD4+ subsets.

Over 95% purity was reached by all sorted populations. The chain has TRBV7-3 and TRBJ1-2; D is ambiguous. This TCR came from a woman younger than 35 in good health. Sequenced sample: central memory CD4+ T cells from blood. CDR3 sequence (DNA): TGTGCCAGCAGCCCGGACCGACTAGAAGGTTACACCTTC. Residues: CASSPDRLEGYTF.